The 4 T cell receptor beta chains listed next were all sequenced from one sample in a study of cytotoxic CD8 clonotypes in ibrutinib-treated CLL. The protocol was immunoSEQ multiplex PCR, while the TCRdb copy is restricted to in-frame clones and leaves out a portion. This sample carries some 310,000 clones, approximately 80% of them seen once, and the ten largest clones take over 5%. The input for sequencing was PBMCs, taken before ibrutinib treatment. These TCRs come from a human donor with chronic lymphocytic leukemia.

V and J are TRBV9 and TRBJ1-2; D not resolved. Per the germline V gene, CDR1 is SGDLS and CDR2 is YYNGEE. V dropped 2 bases and J dropped 3 bases, with 14 bases sitting between them. CDR3 length: 15 residues. The CDR3 coding sequence is TGTGCCAGCAGCGTCCTAGCTTCTGAGGACTATGGCTACACCTTC. The encoded protein is CASSVLASEDYGYTF.

The chain recombines TRBV14 with TRBJ2-7; D could derive from TRBD1 or TRBD2 (5 bases each). Germline V CDR1 and CDR2: SGHDN, FVKESK. The CDR3 is 12 residues long. The ends were cut back, 5 bases at V and 2 bases at J, with 7 bases in the middle. CDR3 in DNA: TGTGCCAGCAGCGGGGGACCCTACGAGCAGTACTTC. It is translated as CASSGGPYEQYF.

This chain uses TRBV7-8 with TRBJ1-2; a possible D gene is TRBD1 (5 bases). Germline CDR1 and CDR2: SGHVS and FQNEAQ. Between the trimmed V and J ends, which lost 4 bases and 9 bases, there was a span of 12 bases. This CDR3 has 12 residues. The CDR3 sequence: CASSSAQGSYTF. The CDR3 nucleotides read TGTGCCAGCAGCTCAGCCCAGGGCAGCTACACCTTC.

The chain is built from TRBV30 and TRBJ2-7, with TRBD1 matching over 7 bases. After removal of 3 bases from V and 4 bases from J, the junction contained 9 bases not matched to a gene. The CDR3 spans 14 residues. The germline gives CDR1 GTSNPN, CDR2 SVGIG (reference sequence). CDR3 amino acids: CAWSRDRRLYEQYF. The CDR3 nucleotides read TGTGCCTGGAGCCGGGACAGAAGATTATACGAGCAGTACTTC.